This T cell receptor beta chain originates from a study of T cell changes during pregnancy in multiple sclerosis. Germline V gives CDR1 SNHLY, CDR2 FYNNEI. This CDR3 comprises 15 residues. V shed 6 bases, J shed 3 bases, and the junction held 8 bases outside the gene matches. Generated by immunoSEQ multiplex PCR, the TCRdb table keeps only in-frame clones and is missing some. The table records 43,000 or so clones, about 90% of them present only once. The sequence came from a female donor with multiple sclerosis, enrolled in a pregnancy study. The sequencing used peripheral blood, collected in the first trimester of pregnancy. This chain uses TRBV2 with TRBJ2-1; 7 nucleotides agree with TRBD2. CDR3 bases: TGTGCCAGCAGGAGGGAGAGCGGGGACTACAATGAGCAGTTCTTC. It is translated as CASRRESGDYNEQFF.